The rows below give T cell receptor beta chains drawn from one sample of a study of blood T cell repertoires in COVID-19. The data were produced by immunoSEQ multiplex PCR, yet TCRdb's version contains in-frame clones alone and is incomplete. The repertoire holds fewer than 350,000 clones, with around 91% as singletons. Sequencing input: PBMCs or T cells enriched from blood (not recorded which). The receptors shown here come from a woman aged 18-29 years with acute COVID-19. The CDR3 runs from the conserved cysteine through the conserved F or W. Each record gives: V gene, J gene, D gene, CDR3 protein. A D gene is named only where the DNA matches it firmly.

>TRBV30|TRBJ2-1|TRBD1
CAWSRDSYNEQFF
>TRBV7-9|TRBJ1-1|NA
CASNSGQGGTEAFF
>TRBV11-2|TRBJ2-3|NA
CASSGTQSGSTDTQYF
>TRBV5-1|TRBJ2-7|NA
CASSLGTGTYKQYF
>TRBV19|TRBJ1-4|NA
CASSPTATGEKLFF
>TRBV6-5|TRBJ2-7|TRBD2
CASSYSGEGLYEQYF
>TRBV2|TRBJ1-1|NA
CASSVNRLMNTEAFF
>TRBV4-1|TRBJ2-7|TRBD2
CASSQDPGTSGYEQYF
>TRBV10-1|TRBJ2-1|TRBD1
CASSEGGTGNNEQFF
>TRBV6-5|TRBJ2-3|NA
CASRPTGNTDTQYF
>TRBV19|TRBJ2-1|NA
CASSMGQNPSYNEQFF
>TRBV7-9|TRBJ2-5|NA
CASSLRDDQETQYF
>TRBV27|TRBJ2-1|TRBD1
CASRQGPPYNEQFF
>TRBV15|TRBJ1-2|NA
CATSRGGNVYGYTF
>TRBV10-3|TRBJ2-2|TRBD1
CASGGTGNTGELFF
>TRBV19|TRBJ1-1|NA
CASSMYLGASPGTEAFF
>TRBV19|TRBJ2-5|NA
CASSGREGGQETQYF
>TRBV10-2|TRBJ2-7|TRBD2
CASSESSWLAGRYEQYF
>TRBV4-1|TRBJ2-7|NA
CASSRNPVAGHEQYF
>TRBV4-2|TRBJ1-6|TRBD1
CASSPLNRQGGSPLHF
>TRBV6-5|TRBJ1-1|NA
CASSYGEMNTEAFF
>TRBV6-1|TRBJ1-5|TRBD1
CASSAPRLGQGDQPQHF
>TRBV30|TRBJ2-1|NA
CAWSDYEQFF
>TRBV9|TRBJ2-1|TRBD1
CASSHRTGNSYNEQFF
>TRBV28|TRBJ2-2|NA
CASIWSDTGELFF
>TRBV28|TRBJ2-7|NA
CASSTAGVGRPEEQYF
>TRBV11-3|TRBJ2-3|TRBD2
CASSLDRIGASGRGTDTQYF
>TRBV4-3|TRBJ2-7|NA
CASSPGVSSYEQYF
>TRBV7-8|TRBJ2-1|NA
CASSLVWTDYNEQFF
>TRBV30|TRBJ1-2|NA
CASPSGGLSSNYGYTF
>TRBV4-1|TRBJ2-7|NA
CASSQAARGYEQYF
>TRBV5-1|TRBJ2-1|NA
CASREVNEQFF
>TRBV29-1|TRBJ1-5|TRBD1
CSVVTGDQPQHF